This T cell receptor (beta chain) was obtained from a study of cytomegalovirus exposure and HLA in healthy donors. Assay: immunoSEQ multiplex PCR; the TCRdb copy retains only in-frame clones and omits some. The repertoire consists of about 98,000 clones, with around 90% occurring once and the leading ten covering 3.9%. The donors were part of the validation cohort, which consisted of about 120 subjects and was separate from the first cohort of about 720 subjects. This TCR derives from a woman between 25 and 40 years old in good health and CMV-seronegative. Specimen: PBMCs.

For the CDR3, the DNA is TGTGCCAGTATGACAAAGACAGGGGGCTCTAGTGAAGCTTTCTTT. Amino acid sequence: CASMTKTGGSSEAFF. The chain carries TRBV6-1 and TRBJ1-1; 10 positions agree with TRBD1. Unmatched junction bases numbered 14, after V lost 9 bases and J lost 7 bases. Germline CDR1 MNHNS, CDR2 SASEGT. The length of the CDR3 is 15 residues.